This is a list of T cell receptor beta chains from one sample in a study of cytomegalovirus exposure and HLA in healthy donors. Libraries were prepared by immunoSEQ multiplex PCR; TCRdb keeps only in-frame clonotypes and omits some of them. The sample has over 150,000 clones; 81% are singletons. The sequencing input was PBMCs. The receptor source for this set is a woman in her 50s in good health and CMV-seronegative. CDR3s include the opening cysteine and the closing phenylalanine or tryptophan. The D gene is left open where the match is weak. Some rows have no size entry. The others give once, few or many, or a class for an expanded clone.

j_call clone_size d_call v_call cdr3_nt cdr3_aa
TRBJ2-1 NA NA TRBV7-8 TGTGCCAGCCGATTAACTGAGACAGGCTACTACAATGAGCAGTTCTTC CASRLTETGYYNEQFF
TRBJ2-7 once TRBD1 TRBV5-1 TGCGCCAGCAAACAAGGACAGGGGACCTACGAGCAGTACTTC CASKQGQGTYEQYF
TRBJ1-5 NA NA TRBV6-1 TGTGCCAGCAGTGTCACATTACAGGTCCGCAATCAGCCCCAGCATTTT CASSVTLQVRNQPQHF
TRBJ1-1 NA NA TRBV14 TGTGCCAGCAGTCGCAGGGATTCGACCACTGAAGCTTTCTTT CASSRRDSTTEAFF
TRBJ1-6 few NA TRBV2 TGTGCCGGAACAGTTGCCTATAATTCACCCCTCCACTTT CAGTVAYNSPLHF
TRBJ1-2 NA TRBD1 TRBV28 TGTGCCAGCAGGGAGTCAGGGGGCGCCGGCTATGGCTACACCTTC CASRESGGAGYGYTF
TRBJ1-3 NA NA TRBV19 TGTGCCACGAAGGAGGCGCTCTCTGGAAACACCATATATTTT CATKEALSGNTIYF
TRBJ2-1 once NA TRBV30 TGTGCCTGGAGCCCCGGGACAACCTCCTACAATGAGCAGTTCTTC CAWSPGTTSYNEQFF
TRBJ2-5 NA TRBD2 TRBV4-3 TGCGCCAGCAGCCAAGGACTTGAGGGGCTAGCGGGAGCCTTTCAAGAGACCCAGTACTTC CASSQGLEGLAGAFQETQYF
TRBJ2-3 NA NA TRBV9 TGTGCCAGCAGCGTCGGGGGGCGCGGCACAGATACGCAGTATTTT CASSVGGRGTDTQYF
TRBJ2-7 NA TRBD2 TRBV11-2 TGTGCCAGCAGCTTAGGCCCCCGGACTAGCAAATACGAGCAGTACTTC CASSLGPRTSKYEQYF
TRBJ2-3 once NA TRBV7-2 TGTGCCAGCAGCGCCCGTACTCTGGATACGCAGTATTTT CASSARTLDTQYF
TRBJ2-7 NA TRBD1 TRBV7-9 TGTTCCAGCAGCCCTGGGGACAGCACCTCAGGTTGGCGAGAGCAGTACTTC CSSSPGDSTSGWREQYF
TRBJ2-5 few NA TRBV29-1 TGCAGCTCGGGGGTAGGAGAGACCCAGTACTTC CSSGVGETQYF
TRBJ2-2 NA NA TRBV6-4 TGTGCCAGCAGTGACTCAGGGGATTCCGGGGAGCTGTTTTTT CASSDSGDSGELFF
TRBJ2-7 NA TRBD2 TRBV7-9 TGTGCCAGCAGCTTACAAGCGACTAGCGGGAGCTACGAGCAGTACTTC CASSLQATSGSYEQYF
TRBJ2-3 NA TRBD2 TRBV11-2 TGTGCCAGCAGCTTACCTAGCGGGACTGGCACAGATACGCAGTATTTT CASSLPSGTGTDTQYF
TRBJ1-1 few TRBD1 TRBV9 TGTGCCAGCAGTAGACAGGGGGCTGGCGCTGAAGCTTTCTTT CASSRQGAGAEAFF
TRBJ1-2 NA TRBD1 TRBV27 TGTGCCAGCAGCCTGACAGGGGGCAGGCTTGGCTACACCTTC CASSLTGGRLGYTF
TRBJ2-2 NA NA TRBV11-1 TGTGCCAGCAGGGAACAGAGGGACACCGGGGAGCTGTTTTTT CASREQRDTGELFF
TRBJ2-7 once TRBD1 TRBV7-8 TGTGCCAGCAGCACACACCGGGACAGGGACTACGAGCAGTACTTC CASSTHRDRDYEQYF
TRBJ2-1 few NA TRBV10-3 TGTGCCATCAGTGAGTCGACTGCGCGGGCTCGGCAGTTCTTC CAISESTARARQFF
TRBJ2-1 NA NA TRBV9 TGTGCCAGCAGCGTAGGAGGGTTTAATGAGCAGTTCTTC CASSVGGFNEQFF
TRBJ1-1 NA NA TRBV30 TGTGCCTGGAGTGTACCGGCCGTTGGAGACACTGAAGCTTTCTTT CAWSVPAVGDTEAFF
TRBJ1-2 few NA TRBV6-5 TGTGCCAGCAGTGAATCCGGGGACTATGGCTACACCTTC CASSESGDYGYTF
TRBJ1-2 NA TRBD1 TRBV25-1 TGTGCCAGCAGTGAGGGACAGGGCGTAGGCTACACCTTC CASSEGQGVGYTF
TRBJ2-7 once TRBD1 TRBV4-1 TGCGCCAGCAGCCAAGCGTCTGGGACAGGGGGCCACGAGCAGTACTTC CASSQASGTGGHEQYF
TRBJ1-5 NA NA TRBV19 TGTGCCAGTACCCCCGGGTGGGGCAATCAGCCCCAGCATTTT CASTPGWGNQPQHF
TRBJ1-5 once NA TRBV11-2 TGTGCCAGCAGCCCGAGACAGTTCATTAGCAATCAGCCCCAGCATTTT CASSPRQFISNQPQHF
TRBJ1-5 NA TRBD1 TRBV7-9 TGTGCCAGCAGCCGCTTAAACACAGGGGGTGGGCAGCCCCAGCATTTT CASSRLNTGGGQPQHF
TRBJ2-3 NA TRBD2 TRBV11-3 TGTGCCAGCAGCTCACCCCTGGCGGGGGGGACAGATACGCAGTATTTT CASSSPLAGGTDTQYF
TRBJ1-4 NA TRBD1 TRBV6-5 TGTGCCAGCCAACGTCTACAGGGGCGGGGAGAAAAACTGTTTTTT CASQRLQGRGEKLFF